The 3 T cell receptor beta chains below were found in one sample sequenced in a study of T cell repertoires in cytomegalovirus infection. TCRdb re-called the reads through MiXCR, storing one row per CDR3 protein. The data show approximately 490,000 distinct CDR3 sequences, approximately 10% seen once. Input material: PBMCs. These receptors came from a human donor in good health (CMV status not recorded). Some clones in this sample may be carry-over from other donors' samples.

The chain carries TRBV9 and TRBJ1-1; TRBD1 might be the D (5 bases). The CDR3 is 14 amino acids. The V end was cut by 3 bases, the J end by 1 base, with 10 bases between. Germline V lookup: CDR1 SGDLS, CDR2 YYNGEE. The DNA for the CDR3 is TGTGCCAGCAGCGCGGACACTCGGAACACTGAAGCTTTCTTT. Translating gives CASSADTRNTEAFF.

This clonotype appeared many times. V usage is TRBV18 and J usage is TRBJ1-5, with D possibly matching TRBD1 (5 bases). The germline CDR1 and CDR2 sequences are KGHSH and LQKENI. The CDR3 covers 13 residues. Trimming removed 3 bases at V and 4 bases at J, with 7 bases between. CDR3 sequence reads: CASSPGTNQPQHF. The CDR3 DNA is TGTGCCAGCTCACCCGGGACTAATCAGCCCCAGCATTTT.

This clonotype appeared many times. This rearrangement joins TRBV2 to TRBJ2-5, with 8 nucleotides matching TRBD2. V was clipped by 7 bases and J by 5 bases; unmatched bases: 9. The germline gives CDR1 SNHLY, CDR2 FYNNEI. CDR3 length: 14 residues. CDR3 nucleotide sequence: TGTGCCAGCACCCCGGGACTAGGCGTCGAGACCCAGTACTTC. It encodes CASTPGLGVETQYF. The full variable domain, rest sourced from reference TRBV2 and TRBJ2-5, is EPEVTQTPSHQVTQMGQEVILRCVPISNHLYFYWYRQILGQKVEFLVSFYNNEISEKSEIFDDQFSVERPDGSNFTLKIRSTKLEDSAMYFCASTPGLGVETQYFGPGTRLLVL.